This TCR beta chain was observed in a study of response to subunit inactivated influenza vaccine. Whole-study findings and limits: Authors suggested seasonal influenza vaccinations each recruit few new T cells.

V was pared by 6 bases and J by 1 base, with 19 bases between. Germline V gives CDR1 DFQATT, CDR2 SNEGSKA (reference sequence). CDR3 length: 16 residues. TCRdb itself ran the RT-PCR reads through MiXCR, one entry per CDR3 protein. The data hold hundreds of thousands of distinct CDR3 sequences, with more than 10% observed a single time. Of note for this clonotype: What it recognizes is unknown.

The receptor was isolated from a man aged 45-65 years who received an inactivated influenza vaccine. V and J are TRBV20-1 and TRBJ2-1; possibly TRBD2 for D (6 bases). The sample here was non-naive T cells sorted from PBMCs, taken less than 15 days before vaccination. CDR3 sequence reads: CSALTRSALSYNEQFF. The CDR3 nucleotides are TGCAGTGCCCTGACTAGATCGGCCTTATCCTACAATGAGCAGTTCTTC.